Listed below are T cell receptor beta chains from one sample, sequenced in a study of shared clonotypes between healthy human individuals. Only in-frame clones appear in the TCRdb table, and some are missing; sequencing was by immunoSEQ multiplex PCR. Of 2 million to 2.5 million clones in the sample, 90% to 95% were seen once. Sequencing was done on a sample of naive CD4+ T cells from PBMCs. The receptors come from a man in his late teens or twenties in good health. Some clones in this sample may be carry-over from other donors' samples. Both conserved end residues are part of each CDR3. The D gene is left open where the match is weak. Part of the rows lack a size; the others show once, few, many or a class for expanded clones.

j_gene,d_gene,v_gene,abundance,CDR3nt,CDR3aa
TRBJ1-1,-,TRBV7-8,-,TGTGCCAGCAGCTTAGCGGCGGGCACTGAAGCTTTCTTT,CASSLAAGTEAFF
TRBJ1-4,-,TRBV7-2,-,TGTGCCAGCAGCTTATTGGGGAGAACTAATGAAAAACTGTTTTTT,CASSLLGRTNEKLFF
TRBJ1-1,TRBD1,TRBV2,-,TGTGCCAGCAGCACGGACAGGGCCAAGGGGGGCACTGAAGCTTTCTTT,CASSTDRAKGGTEAFF
TRBJ2-7,-,TRBV4-2,few,TGTGCCAGCGCGGGATTCCTCTCCTACGAGCAGTACTTC,CASAGFLSYEQYF
TRBJ2-7,-,TRBV27,-,TGTGCCAGCAGTTCCCGGGGGCGCGGGGCCTACGAGCAGTACTTC,CASSSRGRGAYEQYF
TRBJ2-5,-,TRBV28,-,TGTGCCAGCAGAGAATTAGCAGCCCTGGGTGAGACCCAGTACTTC,CASRELAALGETQYF
TRBJ2-1,-,TRBV11-2,-,TGTGCCAGCAGCTTGGGGACGGGACTGTACAATGAGCAGTTCTTC,CASSLGTGLYNEQFF
TRBJ1-1,TRBD1,TRBV5-1,once,TGCGCCAGCAGCCTTCAGGGGGCCGATGAAGCTTTCTTT,CASSLQGADEAFF
TRBJ2-7,TRBD2,TRBV7-8,-,TGTGCCAGCAGCTTAGCGCTAGCGGACTACGAGCAGTACTTC,CASSLALADYEQYF
TRBJ2-1,-,TRBV4-1,-,TGCGCCAGCAGCCATGCCACTGCGGGTCAAGTCTACAATGAGCAGTTCTTC,CASSHATAGQVYNEQFF
TRBJ2-2,-,TRBV28,-,TGTGCCAGCAGGGGTTCCTGGACCGGGGAGCTGTTTTTT,CASRGSWTGELFF
TRBJ2-7,TRBD2,TRBV9,-,TGTGCCAGCAGCGTAGGAAGGATTGGTTCGGGAGGTAACCCCTACGAGCAGTACTTC,CASSVGRIGSGGNPYEQYF
TRBJ1-5,-,TRBV28,-,TGTGCCAGCAGTTTAAGGTTTCAGCCCCAGCATTTT,CASSLRFQPQHF
TRBJ1-2,-,TRBV6-1,once,TGTGCCAGCAGTGACACAGGGATCTATGGCTACACCTTC,CASSDTGIYGYTF
TRBJ1-1,-,TRBV5-6,-,TGTGCCAGCAGCCGGAGACGGGCTGAAGCTTTCTTT,CASSRRRAEAFF
TRBJ1-5,-,TRBV19,-,TGTGCCAGTAGTATCCGGCAGGGAAGTAATCAGCCCCAGCATTTT,CASSIRQGSNQPQHF
TRBJ1-1,-,TRBV7-9,-,TGTGCCAGCAGCTTAACCCGACGGTTGAACACTGAAGCTTTCTTT,CASSLTRRLNTEAFF
TRBJ2-7,-,TRBV30,-,TGTGCCTGGAGTGCCTCGGACTACGAGCAGTACTTC,CAWSASDYEQYF
TRBJ2-3,TRBD2,TRBV28,-,TGTGCCAGCAGTTCCCCGGGACTAGCGCCGAGCACAGATACGCAGTATTTT,CASSSPGLAPSTDTQYF
TRBJ1-5,TRBD1,TRBV2,-,TGTGCCAGCCGGACAGGGGAACAGCCCCAGCATTTT,CASRTGEQPQHF
TRBJ2-7,-,TRBV11-2,-,TGTGCCAGCAGTTGGGGGCCCACTGGCTACGAGCAGTACTTC,CASSWGPTGYEQYF
TRBJ2-3,TRBD2,TRBV7-2,-,TGTGCCAGCAGCTTAACGGGAGGGCCTGAGGGAGATACGCAGTATTTT,CASSLTGGPEGDTQYF
TRBJ2-2,TRBD2,TRBV5-1,few,TGCGCCAGCAGCTTGGTTTCCGCGGGAGGGCCCGGGGAGCTGTTTTTT,CASSLVSAGGPGELFF
TRBJ1-1,TRBD1,TRBV18,once,TGTGCCAGCTCACCCCGATGGGGACAGGGGTTCGACAGCACTGAAGCTTTCTTT,CASSPRWGQGFDSTEAFF
TRBJ1-4,-,TRBV6-5,-,TGTGCCAGCAGTCCCGGGCGTAATGAAAAACTGTTTTTT,CASSPGRNEKLFF
TRBJ1-3,-,TRBV6-6,-,TGTGCCAGCACCGATCCCCTTGCCGGAAACACCATATATTTT,CASTDPLAGNTIYF
TRBJ2-2,TRBD2,TRBV7-8,-,TGTGCCAGCAGCTTCGAACTAGCGGGAGGGATCGGGGAGCTGTTTTTT,CASSFELAGGIGELFF
TRBJ2-5,-,TRBV15,once,TGTGCCACCAGCGCCCAGGGGCGGGAGACCCAGTACTTC,CATSAQGRETQYF
TRBJ2-1,-,TRBV6-5,-,TGTGCCAGCAGTTATGGGCCCGGGGACCGTTACAATGAGCAGTTCTTC,CASSYGPGDRYNEQFF